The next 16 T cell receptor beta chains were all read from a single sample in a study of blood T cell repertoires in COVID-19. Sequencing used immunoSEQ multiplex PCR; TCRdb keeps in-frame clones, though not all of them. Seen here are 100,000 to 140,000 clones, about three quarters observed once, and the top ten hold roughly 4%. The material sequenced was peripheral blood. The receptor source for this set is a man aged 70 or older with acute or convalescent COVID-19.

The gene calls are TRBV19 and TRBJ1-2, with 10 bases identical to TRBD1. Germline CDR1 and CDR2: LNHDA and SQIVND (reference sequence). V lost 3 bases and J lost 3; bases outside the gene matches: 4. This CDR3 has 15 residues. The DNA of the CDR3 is TGTGCCAGTAGTATGGGGACAGGGGCCGACTATGGCTACACCTTC. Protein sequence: CASSMGTGADYGYTF.

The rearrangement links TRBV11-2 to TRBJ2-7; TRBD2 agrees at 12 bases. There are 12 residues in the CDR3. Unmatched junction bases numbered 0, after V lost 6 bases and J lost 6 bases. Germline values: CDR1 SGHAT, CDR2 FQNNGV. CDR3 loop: CASRTSGGEQYF. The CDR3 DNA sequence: TGTGCCAGCAGGACTAGCGGGGGCGAGCAGTACTTC. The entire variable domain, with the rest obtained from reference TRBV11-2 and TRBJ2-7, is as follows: EAGVAQSPRYKIIEKRQSVAFWCNPISGHATLYWYQQILGQGPKLLIQFQNNGVVDDSQLPKDRFSAERLKGVDSTLKIQPAKLEDSAVYLCASRTSGGEQYFGPGTRLTVT.

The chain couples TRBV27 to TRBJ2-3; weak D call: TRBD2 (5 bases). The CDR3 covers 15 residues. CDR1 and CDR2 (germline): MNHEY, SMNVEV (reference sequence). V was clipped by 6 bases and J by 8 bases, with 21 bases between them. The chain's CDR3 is CASSFMAGVTGTQYF. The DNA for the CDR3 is TGTGCCAGCAGCTTCATGGCCGGGGTAACGGGTACGCAGTATTTT.

CDR3 in DNA: TGCGCCAGCAGTTCGGGACAGGGAAACTATGGCTACACCTTC. Its translation: CASSSGQGNYGYTF. The chain uses TRBV5-1 and TRBJ1-2; 9 nucleotides line up with TRBD1. Germline-derived CDR1 and CDR2 are SGHRS and YFSETQ. With V trimmed by 5 bases and J by 2 bases, 4 bases remained unmatched. The CDR3 totals 14 residues. Complete variable domain (other parts from reference TRBV5-1 and TRBJ1-2): KAGVTQTPRYLIKTRGQQVTLSCSPISGHRSVSWYQQTPGQGLQFLFEYFSETQRNKGNFPGRFSGRQFSNSRSEMNVSTLELGDSALYLCASSSGQGNYGYTFGSGTRLTVV.

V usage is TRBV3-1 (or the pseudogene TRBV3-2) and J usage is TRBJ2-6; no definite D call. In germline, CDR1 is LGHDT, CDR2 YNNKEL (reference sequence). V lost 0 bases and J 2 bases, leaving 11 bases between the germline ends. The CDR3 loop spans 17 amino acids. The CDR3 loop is CASSQEWRGTGANVLTF. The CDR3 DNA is TGTGCCAGCAGCCAAGAATGGCGCGGTACTGGGGCCAACGTCCTGACTTTC.

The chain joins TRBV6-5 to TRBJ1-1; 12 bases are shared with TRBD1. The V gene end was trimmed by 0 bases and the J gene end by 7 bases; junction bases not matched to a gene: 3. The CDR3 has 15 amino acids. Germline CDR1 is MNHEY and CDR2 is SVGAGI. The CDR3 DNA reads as TGTGCCAGCAGTTACTCGGGACAGGGGGCGAATGAAGCTTTCTTT. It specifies CASSYSGQGANEAFF.

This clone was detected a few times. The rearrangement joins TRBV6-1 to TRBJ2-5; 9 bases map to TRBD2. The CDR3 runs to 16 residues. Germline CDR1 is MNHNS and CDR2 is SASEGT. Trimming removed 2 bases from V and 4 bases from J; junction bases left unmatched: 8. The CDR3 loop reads CASSESAGGLGETQYF. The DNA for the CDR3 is TGTGCCAGCAGTGAATCGGCGGGGGGGCTAGGAGAGACCCAGTACTTC.

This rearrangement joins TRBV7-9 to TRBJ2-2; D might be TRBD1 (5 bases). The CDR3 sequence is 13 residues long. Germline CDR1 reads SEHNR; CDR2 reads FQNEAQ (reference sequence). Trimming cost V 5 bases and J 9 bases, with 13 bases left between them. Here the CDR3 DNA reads TGTGCCAGCAGCGCCTCAGGGCGCCGGGAGCTGTTTTTT. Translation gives CASSASGRRELFF.

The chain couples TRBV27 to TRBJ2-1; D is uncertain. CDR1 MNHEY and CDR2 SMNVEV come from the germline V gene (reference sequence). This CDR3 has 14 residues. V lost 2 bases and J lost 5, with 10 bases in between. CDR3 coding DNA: TGTGCCAGCAGTTTACTAGGTTCCAACAATGAGCAGTTCTTC. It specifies CASSLLGSNNEQFF.

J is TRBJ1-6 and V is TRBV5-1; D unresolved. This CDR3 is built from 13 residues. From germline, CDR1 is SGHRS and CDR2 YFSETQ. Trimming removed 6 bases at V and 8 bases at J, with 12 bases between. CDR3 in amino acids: CASKGDEHSPLHF. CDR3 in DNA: TGCGCCAGCAAGGGAGATGAACATTCACCCCTCCACTTT.

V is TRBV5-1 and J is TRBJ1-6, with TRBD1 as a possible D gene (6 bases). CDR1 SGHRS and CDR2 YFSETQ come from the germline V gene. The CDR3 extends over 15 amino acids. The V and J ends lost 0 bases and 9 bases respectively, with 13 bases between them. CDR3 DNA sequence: TGCGCCAGCAGCTTGGATGGACAGTTTTTTTCACCCCTCCACTTT. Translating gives CASSLDGQFFSPLHF.

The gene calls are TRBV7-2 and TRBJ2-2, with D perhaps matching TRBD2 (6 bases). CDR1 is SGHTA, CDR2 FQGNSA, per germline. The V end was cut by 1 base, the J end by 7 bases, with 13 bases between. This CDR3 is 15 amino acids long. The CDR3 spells CASSLDPGVGGELFF. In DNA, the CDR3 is TGTGCCAGCAGCTTAGACCCGGGGGTCGGCGGGGAGCTGTTTTTT. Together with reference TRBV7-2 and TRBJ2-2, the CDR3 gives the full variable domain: GAGVSQSPSNKVTEKGKDVELRCDPISGHTALYWYRQSLGQGLEFLIYFQGNSAPDKSGLPSDRFSAERTGGSVSTLTIQRTQQEDSAVYLCASSLDPGVGGELFFGEGSRLTVL.

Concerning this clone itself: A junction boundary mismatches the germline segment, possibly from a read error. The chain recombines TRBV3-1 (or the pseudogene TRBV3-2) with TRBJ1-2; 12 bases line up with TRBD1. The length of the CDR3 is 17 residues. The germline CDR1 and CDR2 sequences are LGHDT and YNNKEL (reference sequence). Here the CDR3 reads CASSQDFGGTGGSRLAF. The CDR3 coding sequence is TGTGCCAGCAGCCAAGATTTCGGGGGGACAGGGGGCTCCCGGCTCGCCTTC.

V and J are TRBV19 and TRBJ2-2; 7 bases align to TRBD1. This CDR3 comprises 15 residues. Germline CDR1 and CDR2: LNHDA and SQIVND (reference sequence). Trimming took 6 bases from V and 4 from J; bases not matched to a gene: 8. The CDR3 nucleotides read TGTGCCAGTAGCAAGAGGACAGGCGGCACCGGGGAGCTGTTTTTT. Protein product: CASSKRTGGTGELFF. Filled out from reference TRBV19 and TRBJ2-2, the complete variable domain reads DGGITQSPKYLFRKEGQNVTLSCEQNLNHDAMYWYRQDPGQGLRLIYYSQIVNDFQKGDIAEGYSVSREKKESFPLTVTSAQKNPTAFYLCASSKRTGGTGELFFGEGSRLTVL.

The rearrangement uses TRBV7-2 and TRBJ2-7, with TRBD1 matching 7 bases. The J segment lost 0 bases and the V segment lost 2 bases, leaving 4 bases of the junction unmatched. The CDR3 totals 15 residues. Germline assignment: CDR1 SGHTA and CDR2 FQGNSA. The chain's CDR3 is CASSLSNRGSYEQYF. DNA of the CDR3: TGTGCCAGCAGCTTAAGTAACAGGGGCTCCTACGAGCAGTACTTC.

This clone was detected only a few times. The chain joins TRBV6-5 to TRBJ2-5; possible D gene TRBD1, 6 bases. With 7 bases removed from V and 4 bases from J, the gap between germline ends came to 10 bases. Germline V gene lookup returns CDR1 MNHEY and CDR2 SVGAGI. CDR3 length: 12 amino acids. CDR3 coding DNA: TGTGCCAGCAAACAGGGCCGAGAGACCCAGTACTTC. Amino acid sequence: CASKQGRETQYF.